Shown below are 23 T cell receptor beta chains from a single sample sequenced in a study of Tregs in tolerant kidney transplant recipients. Assay used: immunoSEQ multiplex PCR; TCRdb lists only in-frame clones, some missing. The sample contains 110,000 or so clones, roughly nine tenths of which appear only once. The sample consisted of CD4+ T cells from blood. These receptors were taken from a human donor in good health.

The chain uses TRBV10-3 and TRBJ1-2; D is ambiguous. Germline V gene data show CDR1 as ENHRY and CDR2 as SYGVKD. Trimming took 0 bases from V and 0 from J, leaving 17 bases between them. CDR3 length: 18 amino acids. The DNA of the CDR3 is TGTGCCATCAGTGAGTCGGGAAGGATCGCGACACCTAACTATGGCTACACCTTC. Translating gives CAISESGRIATPNYGYTF.

This chain links TRBV11-2 with TRBJ1-5; no definite D call. V was cut by 1 base and J by 4 bases, with 5 bases left in between. CDR1 SGHAT and CDR2 FQNNGV come from the germline V gene. The CDR3 is made up of 13 amino acids. CDR3 loop: CASSLGLNQPQHF. CDR3 bases: TGTGCCAGCAGCTTAGGGTTGAATCAGCCCCAGCATTTT.

The rearrangement uses TRBV5-1 and TRBJ1-2, with 9 bases matching TRBD1. The CDR3 contains 18 residues. Germline CDR1 reads SGHRS; CDR2 reads YFSETQ. Losses at the gene ends were 4 bases for V and 2 bases for J; bases not matched to a gene: 15. In DNA form, the CDR3 reads TGCGCCAGCAGCACCCCCCACTCGGGACAGGGTTTGAACTATGGCTACACCTTC. Translation: CASSTPHSGQGLNYGYTF. The full variable domain, its missing parts supplied by reference TRBV5-1 and TRBJ1-2, is KAGVTQTPRYLIKTRGQQVTLSCSPISGHRSVSWYQQTPGQGLQFLFEYFSETQRNKGNFPGRFSGRQFSNSRSEMNVSTLELGDSALYLCASSTPHSGQGLNYGYTFGSGTRLTVV.

CDR3 in amino acids: CASSYSGRFNQPQHF. In DNA form, the CDR3 reads TGTGCCAGCAGTTACTCGGGCAGATTCAATCAGCCCCAGCATTTT. The chain combines TRBV6-5 with TRBJ1-5; no reliable D call. Trimming left V 0 bases short and J 3 bases short, with 9 bases between. Germline CDR1 and CDR2: MNHEY and SVGAGI. The CDR3 is 15 residues long.

For this clone: Other nucleotide sequences from this sample produce the same CDR3. The chain links TRBV4-1 to TRBJ1-6; the D gene is possibly TRBD1 (5 bases). V lost 0 bases to trimming and J lost 4 bases, with 7 bases between them. The germline gives CDR1 MGHRA, CDR2 YSYEKL. CDR3 length: 15 residues. CDR3 sequence (DNA): TGCGCCAGCAGCCAAGATCGGGGGTATAATTCACCCCTCCACTTT. Translation: CASSQDRGYNSPLHF.

The V call is TRBV28, the J call TRBJ2-7; TRBD1 aligns across 7 bases. This CDR3 is 14 amino acids long. J was trimmed by 4 bases and V by 6 bases; bases with no gene match: 9. Germline lookup yields CDR1 MDHEN and CDR2 SYDVKM. CDR3 nucleotides: TGTGCCAGCAGCCCCTCGGACAGGAGGTACGAGCAGTACTTC. Protein product: CASSPSDRRYEQYF.

This clone was recorded only once. This chain connects TRBV7-8 to TRBJ1-3, with D hard to call. Germline V gene data show CDR1 as SGHVS and CDR2 as FQNEAQ. The CDR3 extends over 14 amino acids. The V and J ends lost 2 bases and 0 bases respectively, with 5 bases between them. CDR3 sequence: CASSLPGSGNTIYF. Written as DNA, the CDR3 is TGTGCCAGCAGCTTACCAGGCTCTGGAAACACCATATATTTT.

The V and J genes are TRBV7-8 and TRBJ2-3; D gene ambiguous. V dropped 6 bases and J dropped 2 bases, with 6 bases sitting between them. CDR1 and CDR2 from the germline V gene are SGHVS and FQNEAQ. CDR3 size: 12 residues. The CDR3 DNA reads as TGTGCCAGCAGACTGAACACAGATACGCAGTATTTT. Translation gives CASRLNTDTQYF.

J is TRBJ1-2 and V is TRBV9; 7 bases line up with TRBD1. CDR1 and CDR2 from the germline V gene are SGDLS and YYNGEE. Trimming at V came to 7 bases and at J to 9 bases, leaving 12 bases not matched to a gene. The CDR3 spans 13 residues. The CDR3, as DNA: TGTGCCAGCGCAGTAAGACAGGGAGGCCGCTACACCTTC. It translates to CASAVRQGGRYTF.

The V call is TRBV5-1, the J call TRBJ2-7; TRBD1 matches at 7 bases. The length of the CDR3 is 13 residues. V lost 5 bases and J lost 1; bases outside the gene matches: 3. Germline V lookup: CDR1 SGHRS, CDR2 YFSETQ. In nucleotides, the CDR3 is TGCGCCAGCAGAGAGACAGGGTCCTACGAGCAGTACTTC. This encodes CASRETGSYEQYF.

The rearrangement joins TRBV18 to TRBJ2-6; D is perhaps TRBD1 (5 bases). The germline V gene encodes CDR1 KGHSH and CDR2 LQKENI. The ends were cut back, 6 bases at V and 0 bases at J, with 12 bases in the middle. The CDR3 runs to 16 residues. The CDR3 sequence: CASSPDSASGANVLTF. The CDR3 nucleotides read TGTGCCAGCTCCCCAGACAGCGCCTCTGGGGCCAACGTCCTGACTTTC.

V is TRBV18 and J is TRBJ1-6; 7 bases fit TRBD1. Germline V lookup: CDR1 KGHSH, CDR2 LQKENI. The CDR3 has 15 amino acids. V gave up 8 bases and J gave up 7 bases; unmatched junction bases: 11. The CDR3 here is CASHQETGRNSPLHF. The DNA for the CDR3 is TGTGCCAGCCATCAAGAGACAGGGAGAAATTCACCCCTCCACTTT.

V usage is TRBV5-1 and J usage is TRBJ2-2, with 7 positions matching TRBD2. The V gene end was trimmed by 4 bases and the J gene end by 7 bases; junction bases not matched to a gene: 10. Per the germline V gene, CDR1 is SGHRS and CDR2 is YFSETQ. The CDR3 length is 15 residues. Written as DNA, the CDR3 is TGCGCCAGCAGCCCGGAGGGCAGGGAGGGCGGGGAGCTGTTTTTT. Translating gives CASSPEGREGGELFF.

This clone was counted a single time. The rearrangement links TRBV7-9 to TRBJ2-1, with 8 bases matching TRBD2. From germline, CDR1 is SEHNR and CDR2 FQNEAQ (reference sequence). Trimming at V came to 1 base and at J to 14 bases, leaving 7 bases not matched to a gene. This CDR3 has 13 residues. This CDR3 reads CASSLELAVGKFF. In DNA, the CDR3 is TGTGCCAGCAGCTTAGAACTAGCGGTAGGGAAGTTCTTC.

CDR3: CASSSRGGGPIYGYTF. CDR3 DNA sequence: TGTGCCAGCAGCTCCAGAGGGGGGGGGCCTATCTATGGCTACACCTTC. The gene calls are TRBV9 and TRBJ1-2, with TRBD1 as a possible D gene (6 bases). With 4 bases removed from V and 4 bases from J, the gap between germline ends came to 20 bases. Germline assignment: CDR1 SGDLS and CDR2 YYNGEE. The CDR3 is 16 amino acids. Full variable domain (missing parts from reference TRBV9 and TRBJ1-2): DSGVTQTPKHLITATGQRVTLRCSPRSGDLSVYWYQQSLDQGLQFLIQYYNGEERAKGNILERFSAQQFPDLHSELNLSSLELGDSALYFCASSSRGGGPIYGYTFGSGTRLTVV.

The rearrangement joins TRBV15 to TRBJ1-2; unclear D gene. The CDR3 loop spans 16 amino acids. CDR1 is LNHNV, CDR2 YYDKDF, per germline (reference sequence). Deletions cut 0 bases from V and 4 bases from J, with 15 bases between. The chain's CDR3 is CATSRDLTVRRYGYTF. CDR3 bases: TGTGCCACCAGCAGAGATCTAACCGTCCGGCGCTATGGCTACACCTTC. Full variable domain (missing parts from reference TRBV15 and TRBJ1-2): DAMVIQNPRYQVTQFGKPVTLSCSQTLNHNVMYWYQQKSSQAPKLLFHYYDKDFNNEADTPDNFQSRRPNTSFCFLDIRSPGLGDTAMYLCATSRDLTVRRYGYTFGSGTRLTVV.

The chain employs TRBV11-2 and TRBJ1-3, with D hard to call. From germline, CDR1 is SGHAT and CDR2 FQNNGV. The V gene lost 1 base and the J gene lost 0 bases, with 7 bases spanning the gap. The CDR3 covers 15 residues. The chain's CDR3 is CASSLVPVSGNTIYF. CDR3 nucleotide sequence: TGTGCCAGCAGCTTAGTCCCAGTCTCTGGAAACACCATATATTTT.

V gene TRBV25-1 combines with J gene TRBJ2-1; 7 bases map to TRBD1. After removal of 5 bases from V and 12 bases from J, the junction contained 7 bases not matched to a gene. CDR1 and CDR2 from the germline V gene are MGHDK and SYGVNS. This CDR3 spans 12 amino acids. CDR3 in amino acids: CASSLRRQGQFF. DNA of the CDR3: TGTGCCAGCAGTTTGAGGAGACAGGGGCAGTTCTTC. Complete variable domain (other parts from reference TRBV25-1 and TRBJ2-1): EADIYQTPRYLVIGTGKKITLECSQTMGHDKMYWYQQDPGMELHLIHYSYGVNSTEKGDLSSESTVSRIRTEHFPLTLESARPSHTSQYLCASSLRRQGQFFGPGTRLTVL.

The V call is TRBV19, the J call TRBJ2-1, with a weak D call TRBD2 (6 bases). Germline V gives CDR1 LNHDA, CDR2 SQIVND (reference sequence). The CDR3 spans 12 residues. The ends were cut back, 5 bases at V and 7 bases at J, with 9 bases in the middle. Here the CDR3 reads CASSSGGNEQFF. For the CDR3, the DNA is TGTGCCAGTAGTTCAGGAGGGAATGAGCAGTTCTTC.

The chain recombines TRBV18 with TRBJ1-1; 7 nucleotides agree with TRBD1. The CDR3 has 15 amino acids. The V segment lost 3 bases and the J segment 0 bases; nucleotides outside the gene matches: 4. Germline V lookup: CDR1 KGHSH, CDR2 LQKENI. For the CDR3, the DNA is TGTGCCAGCTCACCCCTGGGACAGATGAACACTGAAGCTTTCTTT. It yields the protein CASSPLGQMNTEAFF. Drawing the rest from reference TRBV18 and TRBJ1-1, the complete variable domain is NAGVMQNPRHLVRRRGQEARLRCSPMKGHSHVYWYRQLPEEGLKFMVYLQKENIIDESGMPKERFSAEFPKEGPSILRIQQVVRGDSAAYFCASSPLGQMNTEAFFGQGTRLTVV.

The V call is TRBV18, the J call TRBJ2-1; 12 bases match TRBD1. From germline, CDR1 is KGHSH and CDR2 LQKENI. Trimming at V came to 2 bases and at J to 7 bases, leaving 6 bases not matched to a gene. The CDR3 has 16 amino acids. Written as DNA, the CDR3 is TGTGCCAGCTCACCAAAGGGACAGGGGGCAAGGAATGAGCAGTTCTTC. Protein product: CASSPKGQGARNEQFF.

The chain uses TRBV30 and TRBJ2-2, with unresolved D. Germline loops: CDR1 GTSNPN, CDR2 SVGIG (reference sequence). V was clipped by 2 bases and J by 4 bases, with 8 bases between them. CDR3 length: 13 residues. The CDR3 DNA follows: TGTGCCTGGAGTAGGTTTGCCACCGGGGAGCTGTTTTTT. It specifies CAWSRFATGELFF.

The chain combines TRBV11-2 with TRBJ2-5; D unresolved. Trimming took off 7 bases at V and 4 bases at J, with 10 bases between the two ends. The CDR3 is 12 amino acids. CDR1 SGHAT and CDR2 FQNNGV come from the germline V gene. Here the CDR3 reads CASTRIRETQYF. CDR3 nucleotide sequence: TGTGCCAGCACCCGGATACGAGAGACCCAGTACTTC. The variable domain in full, with the rest retrieved from reference TRBV11-2 and TRBJ2-5, is EAGVAQSPRYKIIEKRQSVAFWCNPISGHATLYWYQQILGQGPKLLIQFQNNGVVDDSQLPKDRFSAERLKGVDSTLKIQPAKLEDSAVYLCASTRIRETQYFGPGTRLLVL.